A selection of T cell receptor beta chains follows, all from one sample in a study of cytomegalovirus exposure and HLA in healthy donors. Method: immunoSEQ multiplex PCR; TCRdb's copy keeps in-frame clones and lacks some. The data show 70,000 to 100,000 clones, with about 80% seen just once and about 34% held by the top ten. The specimen sequenced was PBMCs. Receptors were obtained from a man aged 45-65 years in good health and CMV-seropositive. Each CDR3 is given with its conserved first and last residue. The order of the fields is CDR3 length, J gene, V gene, clone size, D gene, CDR3 DNA, CDR3 protein. The D gene is left open where the match is weak. The size field is filled for only some rows; it gives once, few, many or a size class.

>17|TRBJ2-5|TRBV13|-|TRBD2
TGTGCCAGCAGCTACCGTCGTGGGGCGGGAGATAGAGAGACCCAGTACTTC
CASSYRRGAGDRETQYF
>15|TRBJ2-1|TRBV5-1|-|-
TGCGCCAGCACCCGCACAGAGAGCTCCTACAATGAGCAGTTCTTC
CASTRTESSYNEQFF
>15|TRBJ2-1|TRBV5-1|-|TRBD1
TGCGCCAGCAGCTTGCTACAGGGGATCTACAATGAGCAGTTCTTC
CASSLLQGIYNEQFF
>16|TRBJ2-3|TRBV7-8|-|TRBD2
TGTGCCAGCAGCCCCCGGACTAGCGGGCGGGGAGATACGCAGTATTTT
CASSPRTSGRGDTQYF
>18|TRBJ2-6|TRBV9|-|TRBD2
TGTGCCAGCAGCCCACCGACTAGCGTTTCCTCTGGGGCCAACGTCCTGACTTTC
CASSPPTSVSSGANVLTF
>16|TRBJ2-4|TRBV5-8|-|TRBD2
TGTGCCAGCACCCCGGGGGGAGCCCTAGCCAAAAACAGTCAGTACTTC
CASTPGGALAKNSQYF
>16|TRBJ1-2|TRBV5-4|-|-
TGTGCCAGCAGCTTGGAAATGACACGAAGCAGCTATGGCTACACCTTC
CASSLEMTRSSYGYTF
>16|TRBJ1-1|TRBV5-1|-|TRBD1
TGCGCCAGCAGCTCAGAGCGCAGGGGGCGCGAGGCTGAAGCTTTCTTT
CASSSERRGREAEAFF
>15|TRBJ2-7|TRBV4-2|-|-
TGTGCCAGCAGCCAAGAAAAACAGAGTGCCTTGGAGCAGTACTTC
CASSQEKQSALEQYF
>17|TRBJ1-5|TRBV18|-|TRBD1
TGTGCCAGCTCGCCGGACAGGGGGCTGAGGAGCAATCAGCCCCAGCATTTT
CASSPDRGLRSNQPQHF
>15|TRBJ2-1|TRBV11-2|-|TRBD2
TGTGCCAGCAGCGGCCTAGCGGGAGTTTACAATGAGCAGTTCTTC
CASSGLAGVYNEQFF
>16|TRBJ1-2|TRBV4-1|-|-
TGCGCCAGCAGCCAAGCGGGGAACAGGGTTGACTATGGCTACACCTTC
CASSQAGNRVDYGYTF
>13|TRBJ1-1|TRBV30|-|-
TGTGCCTGGAGTAGACAGGTAGCCACTGAAGCTTTCTTT
CAWSRQVATEAFF
>15|TRBJ2-2|TRBV7-2|-|TRBD2
TGTGCCAGCAGCTCCTCTAGCGGGCCGGGCGGGGAGCTGTTTTTT
CASSSSSGPGGELFF
>15|TRBJ2-3|TRBV4-1|-|TRBD2
TGCGCCAGCACTCCGGGGCTAGCGGAGGGGGATACGCAGTATTTT
CASTPGLAEGDTQYF
>13|TRBJ1-3|TRBV6-5|-|TRBD1
TGTGCCAGCAGAGGTCAGGGGGCTAACACCATATATTTT
CASRGQGANTIYF
>16|TRBJ2-7|TRBV4-3|few|-
TGCGCCAGCAGCCAAGACAGGGGTCCCAGCCCTTACGAGCAGTACTTC
CASSQDRGPSPYEQYF
>13|TRBJ2-6|TRBV29-1|-|-
TGCAGCGTTGTGACGGGTGGGGCCAACGTCCTGACTTTC
CSVVTGGANVLTF
>11|TRBJ1-5|TRBV6-6|-|TRBD1
TGTGCCGCACAGGGGTATCAGCCCCAGCATTTT
CAAQGYQPQHF
>14|TRBJ2-5|TRBV6-1|-|TRBD1
TGTGCCAGCAACCGGGACAGGGTAACCGGGACCCAGTACTTC
CASNRDRVTGTQYF
>14|TRBJ1-2|TRBV21-1|-|-
TGTGCCAGCAGCAATACAGGGGATGACTATGGCTACACCTTC
CASSNTGDDYGYTF
>13|TRBJ1-1|TRBV5-6|-|-
TGTGCCAGCAGCTTCGGGGGATCGGGTGAAGCTTTCTTT
CASSFGGSGEAFF